This T cell receptor (beta chain) appears in the sequencing data of a study of Graves' ophthalmopathy and Graves' hyperthyroidism (dated by TCRdb to between 2018 and 2020). Looking at the study overall: Peripheral blood was collected at initial diagnosis, prior to any treatment. An independent validation cohort was composed of some 19 hyperthyroidism patients and more than 15 patients who later progressed from hyperthyroidism to ophthalmopathy. In total, over 130 blood samples were TCR-sequenced: some 43 ophthalmopathy, about 75 hyperthyroidism and roughly 17 hyperthyroidism-to-ophthalmopathy patients. Following sampling, methimazole starting at 30 mg daily was administered to hyperthyroidism patients, and high-dose intravenous methylprednisolone was administered to ophthalmopathy patients. TCR beta repertoire signatures were used to distinguish Graves' ophthalmopathy from Graves' hyperthyroidism and to predict progression to ophthalmopathy. The 90 or so discovery patients were randomly split 7:3 into training and test sets. In five or six hyperthyroidism patients, the T-cell repertoires found in thyroid tissue were compared with those found in blood. To explore V-J signatures that separate ophthalmopathy from hyperthyroidism, a discovery set of about a hundred patients was enrolled, consisting of more than 40 with ophthalmopathy and around 57 with stable hyperthyroidism.

From a lookup of the germline V gene, CDR1 and CDR2 are MGHDK and SYGVNS. Measured from the cysteine to the phenylalanine, the CDR3 is 14 residues long. Only CDR3 DNA remains: 42 bases, in frame from the first base. V is cut by 1 base and J by 3 bases, and the space between the germline ends is 10 bases. This clonotype was picked up many times. There is no known antigen for this receptor. It has no much larger one-base neighbor in the sample; base qualities were not kept. For repertoire sequencing, TCR beta CDR3 regions were amplified from RNA transcripts. The first round was an RT-PCR using HTBI primers with the Qiagen OneStep RT-PCR kit, and this first round was followed by a second-round multiplex PCR, then size selection and purification. Libraries were sequenced paired-end with 100 bp reads on an Illumina HiSeq2000. As for the original processing: Reads were processed with SOAPnuke, discarding reads with adapters, uncalled bases, mean Phred below 15, or no exact constant-primer or identifier match. COPE v1.2.5 was used to merge the high-quality paired reads. Clonotypes were defined as unique nucleotide sequences and were aligned to IMGT TRB V, D and J references using MiTCR v1.1. Analysis was restricted to V-J combinations with a frequency above 0.0001, which covered roughly 99% of repertoires. For each V-J combination, a TCR clonal expansion and chaos score was defined as the ratio of F50 clonal expansion to chaos observed in the TCRdist matrix. Features were reduced by Welch's t-statistics and random forest to more than 10 V-J combinations, which fed a naive Bayes classifier. The Morisita-Horn index was used to measure how similar the thyroid and blood repertoires were. TCRdb redid the processing of the public reads, applying fastp at Q25 and MiXCR, and retained in-frame beta chains. Identical CDR3 proteins give one entry, which carries the most common genes and DNA. In this record, the V and J calls reflect TCRdb's handling and not the investigators' own analysis. Across this sample there are 500,000 to 700,000 distinct CDR3 sequences, with 20% to 25% seen only once. The ten largest clones add up to roughly 7.4% of the sample.

Hyperthyroidism was defined as stable when no progression to ophthalmopathy occurred within 18 months of follow-up. Hyperthyroidism patients were newly diagnosed, were aged 18 to 65 years, and had a disease duration under 2 months. Patients with other autoimmune diseases, uncontrolled infections, pregnancy or lactation were excluded from the study. Clinical symptoms, serum thyroxine, TRAb, thyroid ultrasound and orbital computed tomography formed the basis of the diagnosis. Using Ficoll-Paque density gradient centrifugation, PBMCs were isolated from approximately 11 ml of fresh peripheral blood. Total RNA was extracted with Trizol reagent and quality-checked on an Agilent 2100 Bioanalyzer. The research as a whole found: In cross-validation, the 13-signature model distinguished ophthalmopathy from stable hyperthyroidism with nearly 90% sensitivity and 81.08% specificity, while in the test set the corresponding values were about 80% and 75%. Sample size was not predetermined statistically, and investigators were not blinded to group allocation. In validation, the model predicted ophthalmopathy progression with 55% to 71% sensitivity and roughly 72% specificity; 12 predicted patients were CT-confirmed with GO in a median of 6.5 months. Most expanded thyroid clonotypes with frequency above 0.001 were also detected in blood, suggesting blood repertoires may reflect the thyroid immune response.

This clonotype was obtained from a woman between 18 and 29 years old with stable Graves' hyperthyroidism. Some clones in this sample may be carry-over from other donors' samples. Donor details come from another sample of the same person, matched by shared clones. The sequenced sample consisted of peripheral blood. This sequence uses TRBV25-1 and TRBJ2-7, with TRBD2 perhaps the D gene, on 6 matching bases. The CDR3: CASSELTGVYEQYF. The base sequence is TGTGCCAGCAGTGAATTAACGGGAGTCTACGAGCAGTACTTC.